The rows below give T cell receptor beta chains drawn from one sample of a study of blood T cell repertoires in COVID-19. The repertoire was sequenced with immunoSEQ multiplex PCR; TCRdb's copy has only in-frame clones and lacks some. Altogether some 260,000 clones are present, 88% being singletons, with the ten largest covering 0.7%. The sample was peripheral blood. Receptors were obtained from a human donor in a cohort sampled during active COVID-19. CDR3s include the opening cysteine and the closing phenylalanine or tryptophan.

>TRBV5-6|TRBJ2-7
CASSLIGQGRFLLEQYF
>TRBV15|TRBJ2-7
CATRAEGLGSYEQYF
>TRBV19|TRBJ2-1
CASRDRAKALQFF
>TRBV11-2|TRBJ1-6
CASSLPGKGSPLHF
>TRBV19|TRBJ2-7
CASSNRRESTYEQYF
>TRBV5-1|TRBJ1-5
CASTPTGQGPDQPQHF
>TRBV9|TRBJ2-5
CASSVASGETQYF
>TRBV5-1|TRBJ2-2
CASSRLAGVSNTGELFF
>TRBV9|TRBJ1-2
CASSAYRGSTGYTF
>TRBV20-1|TRBJ2-2
CSASSGPLNTGELFF
>TRBV30|TRBJ1-4
CAWSVPGTIKGKLFF
>TRBV5-4|TRBJ2-3
CASSSPGTYTDTQYF
>TRBV30|TRBJ2-7
CAWTLSGGAVDEQYF
>TRBV7-8|TRBJ2-6
CASSIQESGANVLTF
>TRBV18|TRBJ1-1
CASSPGRELTEAFF
>TRBV7-6|TRBJ1-6
CASSSIRDRGINSPLHF
>TRBV6-1|TRBJ2-5
CASSEYRTQETQYF
>TRBV10-2|TRBJ1-6
CASSESEGGHNSPLHF
>TRBV15|TRBJ2-7
CATSLRQEDYEQYF
>TRBV27|TRBJ2-7
CASSLWTGPGVEQYF
>TRBV19|TRBJ1-6
CASSIAGQPLHF
>TRBV5-5|TRBJ2-7
CASSQPRLSYEQYF
>TRBV19|TRBJ1-2
CASSMDRGKAYGYTF
>TRBV4-2|TRBJ2-1
CASSSLPINEQFF
>TRBV2|TRBJ2-5
CAIRLAGGPKETQYF
>TRBV5-1|TRBJ2-7
CASSAGATYEQYF
>TRBV6-6|TRBJ2-7
CASRVSGINSYEQYF
>TRBV7-2|TRBJ2-2
CASSPARWTGNTGELFF
>TRBV7-9|TRBJ1-5
CASGTGGTRQPQHF
>TRBV19|TRBJ2-7
CASSIVAGGGYEQYF
>TRBV24-1|TRBJ2-1
CATSAKERSGRPNSYNEQFF
>TRBV27|TRBJ1-2
CASSSAGQGYYGYTF
>TRBV7-2|TRBJ1-2
CASSLDGDRVRGYTF
>TRBV15|TRBJ1-2
CATSRRDKGVGYTF
>TRBV16|TRBJ1-4
CASSQQGRATNEKLFF
>TRBV14|TRBJ1-1
CASSPYRVRNTEAFF
>TRBV19|TRBJ1-3
CASSIPGQNSGNTIYF
>TRBV28|TRBJ1-2
CASTEKGAPNYGYTF
>TRBV11-2|TRBJ2-2
CASSGGALNTGELFF
>TRBV12-3/TRBV12-4|TRBJ1-2
CASSLSTVSGYTF
>TRBV30|TRBJ1-2
CAWSQLRQSWSYGYTF